This record covers a single TCR beta chain. Its antigen remains unknown. The sample is drawn from a study of CD8+ T cells in alopecia areata. The CDR3 is 15 residues long. The germline V and J ends were trimmed by 7 bases and 7 bases, with 23 bases remaining between them. Germline CDR1 is MNHNS and CDR2 is SASEGT. Whole-study findings and limits: Lesional scalp exceeded normal scalp in clonality, especially in alopecia totalis/universalis. Sequence data from scalp samples additionally include resident alphabeta T cells of normal skin.

It was cDNA, reverse transcribed from extracted RNA, that served as the sequencing template. Profiled with immunoSEQ multiplex PCR; TCRdb holds only in-frame clones, not every one. In the table there are roughly 150,000 clones, approximately 65% of which are singletons. This TCR was sampled from a human donor in good health. This rearrangement joins TRBV6-1 to TRBJ2-7, with D perhaps matching TRBD1 or TRBD2 (6 bases each). The specimen sequenced was CD8+ T cells sorted from blood. The CDR3 loop is CASISGGTHSWEQYF. CDR3 DNA sequence: TGTGCCAGCATCTCCGGAGGGACACACTCGTGGGAGCAGTACTTC.